This T cell receptor (beta chain) was sequenced for a study of blood T cell repertoires in COVID-19. Background on the study: The United States, Italy and Spain provided the acute and convalescent COVID-19 samples. T cells, B-cell-depleted T cells, or PBMCs supplied cDNA or gDNA.

Seattle researchers signed up patients amid active infection and tracked them longitudinally. The assay was immunoSEQ multiplex PCR, and TCRdb's table has in-frame clones only and misses some. The profile shows some 290,000 clones, 90% of them singletons. The CDR3 runs to 14 residues. J was trimmed by 4 bases and V by 1 base; bases with no gene match: 6. Per germline, CDR1 SQVTM and CDR2 ANQGSEA. The rearrangement links TRBV29-1 to TRBJ1-2; 7 bases are a match to TRBD1. This TCR derives from a woman aged 30 to 39 with COVID-19, enrolled during active disease. Sequenced input: peripheral blood. DNA for the CDR3: TGCAGCGTTGAAGCAGGGGGAAGTATCTATGGCTACACCTTC. Amino acid sequence: CSVEAGGSIYGYTF.